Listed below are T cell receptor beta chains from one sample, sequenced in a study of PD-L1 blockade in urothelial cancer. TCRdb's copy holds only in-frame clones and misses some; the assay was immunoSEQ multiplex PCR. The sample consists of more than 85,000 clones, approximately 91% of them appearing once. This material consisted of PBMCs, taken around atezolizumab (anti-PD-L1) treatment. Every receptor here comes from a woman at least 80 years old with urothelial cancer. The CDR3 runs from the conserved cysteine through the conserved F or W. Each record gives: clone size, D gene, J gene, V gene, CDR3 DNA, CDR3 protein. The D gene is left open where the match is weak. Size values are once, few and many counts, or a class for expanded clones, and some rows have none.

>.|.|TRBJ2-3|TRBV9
TGTGCCAGCAGCGTAGTGAGCGGGAGCACAGATACGCAGTATTTT
CASSVVSGSTDTQYF
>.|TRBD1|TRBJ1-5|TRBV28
TGTGCCAGCAGTTCAGGACAGGGTAGCAATCAGCCCCAGCATTTT
CASSSGQGSNQPQHF
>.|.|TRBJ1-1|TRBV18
TGTGCCAGCTCCCTCGGGAACACTGAAGCTTTCTTT
CASSLGNTEAFF
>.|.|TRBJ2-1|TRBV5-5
TGTGCCAGCAGCTTGGCGCAGGGCTCCTACAATGAGCAGTTCTTC
CASSLAQGSYNEQFF
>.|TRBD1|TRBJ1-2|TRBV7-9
TGTGCCAGCAGCGGAAATCCGGGACAGGGTCTCGGCTACACCTTC
CASSGNPGQGLGYTF
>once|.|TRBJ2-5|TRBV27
TGTGCCAGTAGAGAGCGGGAGACCCAGTACTTC
CASRERETQYF
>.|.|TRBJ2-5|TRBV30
TGTGCCTGGAGAGAGGAAACAGCGGCCCGGGAGACCCAGTACTTC
CAWREETAARETQYF
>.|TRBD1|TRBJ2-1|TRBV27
TGTGCCAGCAGTCCTCAACAGGGGAGCGATGAGCAGTTCTTC
CASSPQQGSDEQFF
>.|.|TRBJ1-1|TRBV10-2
TGCGCCGCAACACAGTTATGGAACACTGAAGCTTTCTTT
CAATQLWNTEAFF
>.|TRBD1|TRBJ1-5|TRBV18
TGTGCCAGCTCGTTTGACAGGGCCTATCAGCCCCAGCATTTT
CASSFDRAYQPQHF
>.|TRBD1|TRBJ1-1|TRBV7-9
TGTGCCAGCAGCCAGGGGGTCACTGAAGCTTTCTTT
CASSQGVTEAFF
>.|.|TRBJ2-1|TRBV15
TGTGCCACCAGCAGAGATCAAATTAGCGGTGAGGAGCAGTTCTTC
CATSRDQISGEEQFF
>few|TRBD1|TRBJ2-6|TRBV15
TGTGCCACCAGCAAAACAGGGGGCTCTGGGGCCAACGTCCTGACTTTC
CATSKTGGSGANVLTF
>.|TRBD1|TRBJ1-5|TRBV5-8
TGTGCCAGCAGCTTGGATCAGACAGGGGGCGCAGGTAATCAGCCCCAGCATTTT
CASSLDQTGGAGNQPQHF
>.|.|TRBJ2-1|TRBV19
TGTGCCAGCCAAATGAGCTCCTACAATGAGCAGTTCTTC
CASQMSSYNEQFF
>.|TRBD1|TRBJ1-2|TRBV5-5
TGTGCCAGCAGCGCGGGACAGGGAGACTATGGCTACACCTTC
CASSAGQGDYGYTF
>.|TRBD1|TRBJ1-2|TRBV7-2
TGTGCCAGCAGCCGGGACAGGATTAGTTATGGCTACACCTTC
CASSRDRISYGYTF
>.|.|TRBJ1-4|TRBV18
TGTGCCAGCTCACCAAGACTCGCAACTAATGAAAAACTGTTTTTT
CASSPRLATNEKLFF
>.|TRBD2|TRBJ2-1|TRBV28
TGTGCCAGCAGAACCGGACTAGAGATCGAGCAGTTCTTC
CASRTGLEIEQFF
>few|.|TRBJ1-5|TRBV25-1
TGTGCCAGCCAGGGGATGGGAAGCAATCAGCCCCAGCATTTT
CASQGMGSNQPQHF
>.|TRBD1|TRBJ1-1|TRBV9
TGTGCCAGCAGCCCTCAACAGGGGATTATGAACACTGAAGCTTTCTTT
CASSPQQGIMNTEAFF
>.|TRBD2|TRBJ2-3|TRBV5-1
TGCGCCAGCAGCCTGGCTAGCGGGGCTCTTAGCACAGATACGCAGTATTTT
CASSLASGALSTDTQYF
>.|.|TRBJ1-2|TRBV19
TGTGCCAGTAGCGACAGTAACTATGGCTACACCTTC
CASSDSNYGYTF
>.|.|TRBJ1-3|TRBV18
TGTGCCAGCTCACCGAAGCCCCGTACTGATGGAAACACCATATATTTT
CASSPKPRTDGNTIYF
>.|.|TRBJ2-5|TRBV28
TGTGCCAGCAGTTTAGCAGTCCCAGTGACCCAGTACTTC
CASSLAVPVTQYF
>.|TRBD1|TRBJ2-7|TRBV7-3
TGTGCCAGCAGCTTAACAAGCGGGCAGGGGGCTCTGAACGAGCAGTACTTC
CASSLTSGQGALNEQYF
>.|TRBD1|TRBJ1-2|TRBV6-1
TGTGCCAGCAGTAACAGGGGTAGCTATGGCTACACCTTC
CASSNRGSYGYTF
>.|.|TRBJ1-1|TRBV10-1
TGCGCCAGCAGTGAAGCATCAGGGCGCGCTGAAGCTTTCTTT
CASSEASGRAEAFF